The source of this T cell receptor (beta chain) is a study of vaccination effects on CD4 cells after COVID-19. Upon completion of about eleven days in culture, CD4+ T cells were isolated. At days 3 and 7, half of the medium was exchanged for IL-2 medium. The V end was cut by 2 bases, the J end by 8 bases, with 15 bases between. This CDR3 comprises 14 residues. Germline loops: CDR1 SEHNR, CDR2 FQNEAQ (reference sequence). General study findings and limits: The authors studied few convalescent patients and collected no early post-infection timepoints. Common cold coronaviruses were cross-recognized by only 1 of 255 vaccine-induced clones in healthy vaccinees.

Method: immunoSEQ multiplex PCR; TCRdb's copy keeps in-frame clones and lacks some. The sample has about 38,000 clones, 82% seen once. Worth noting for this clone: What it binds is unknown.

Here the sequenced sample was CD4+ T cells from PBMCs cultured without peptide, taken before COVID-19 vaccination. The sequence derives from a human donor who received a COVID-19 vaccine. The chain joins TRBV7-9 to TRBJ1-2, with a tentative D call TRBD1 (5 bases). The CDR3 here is CASSLSGAGEGYTF. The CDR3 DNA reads TGTGCCAGCAGCTTAAGTGGGGCCGGTGAGGGCTACACCTTC.